A single sample gave rise to the 26 T cell receptor beta chains below, sequenced in a study of T-cell memory formation after mild COVID-19. TCRdb ran MiXCR on the 5' RACE reads and lists one entry per CDR3 protein. The sample shows more than 300,000 distinct CDR3 sequences, about 13% of them seen only once. The sequencing sample was made of PBMCs or a T cell subset sorted from them (not recorded which). The receptors come from a man in his late teens or twenties who had mild COVID-19 (a few samples of this study predate the infection). Cell type and time point are not known.

The genes are TRBV18 and TRBJ2-5; 8 bases are shared with TRBD2. The germline gives CDR1 KGHSH, CDR2 LQKENI. After removal of 1 base from V and 3 bases from J, the junction contained 7 bases not matched to a gene. This CDR3 is built from 16 residues. CDR3 residues: CASSPRVRGGKETQYF. The DNA for the CDR3 is TGTGCCAGCTCACCACGTGTACGGGGGGGCAAAGAGACCCAGTACTTC.

The rearrangement links TRBV5-1 to TRBJ1-3; the D gene is possibly TRBD1 (6 bases). This CDR3 comprises 14 residues. V was shortened by 5 bases and J by 4 bases, with 13 bases between the two germline ends. The germline CDR1 and CDR2 sequences are SGHRS and YFSETQ. CDR3 DNA sequence: TGCGCCAGCAGGAGAACAGGACAGGGAAACACCATATATTTT. Its translation: CASRRTGQGNTIYF.

This clonotype was seen many times. The chain carries TRBV7-2 and TRBJ1-5; 9 nucleotides line up with TRBD1. The CDR3 extends over 15 amino acids. The germline CDR1 and CDR2 sequences are SGHTA and FQGNSA. The junction had 7 bases not matched to a gene; V was cut back by 5 bases and J by 5 bases. CDR3 residues: CASSHPQGAHQPQHF. CDR3 DNA: TGTGCCAGCAGCCACCCACAGGGGGCTCATCAGCCCCAGCATTTT. Full variable domain (remainder filled in from reference TRBV7-2 and TRBJ1-5): GAGVSQSPSNKVTEKGKDVELRCDPISGHTALYWYRQSLGQGLEFLIYFQGNSAPDKSGLPSDRFSAERTGGSVSTLTIQRTQQEDSAVYLCASSHPQGAHQPQHFGDGTRLSIL.

This clonotype was seen more than once but under ten times. V and J are TRBV4-2 and TRBJ2-7; 10 bases match TRBD2. The CDR3 covers 16 residues. Looked up from germline, CDR1 is LGHNA and CDR2 is YNFKEQ. V shed 0 bases and J 5 bases; nucleotides not matched to a gene: 7. This chain's CDR3 is CASSQDIAGGVNEQYF. In DNA form, the CDR3 reads TGTGCCAGCAGCCAAGATATAGCGGGGGGTGTGAACGAGCAGTACTTC.

This clonotype has more than one count but fewer than ten. The chain links TRBV6-2 or TRBV6-3 to TRBJ2-2; 10 bases are a match to TRBD1. V lost 6 bases to trimming and J lost 4 bases; unmatched junction nucleotides: 5. Germline CDR1 and CDR2: MNHEY and SVGEGT. This CDR3 spans 15 amino acids. The CDR3 sequence is CASRRQGASTGELFF. CDR3 bases: TGTGCCAGCAGGAGACAGGGGGCATCCACCGGGGAGCTGTTTTTT.

The V call is TRBV2, the J call TRBJ2-4; D may be TRBD1 (6 bases). The CDR3 loop spans 12 amino acids. The V and J ends lost 6 bases and 13 bases respectively, with 16 bases between them. CDR1 is SNHLY and CDR2 is FYNNEI in the germline V gene. The CDR3 region is CASRGAAEEQYF. The CDR3 DNA reads as TGTGCCAGCAGGGGGGCAGCAGAGGAACAGTACTTC.

The chain employs TRBV11-2 and TRBJ1-4; possible D gene TRBD1, 6 bases. The germline V gene has CDR1 SGHAT and CDR2 FQNNGV. Deletions cut 5 bases from V and 7 bases from J, with 17 bases between. The CDR3 loop spans 15 amino acids. The CDR3 DNA follows: TGTGCCAGCAGCCCAAGGGGGGGGATTTCTGAAAAACTGTTTTTT. This encodes CASSPRGGISEKLFF.

This clonotype was found a few times. J is TRBJ2-5 and V is TRBV20-1; 9 bases agree with TRBD1. V lost 1 base and J lost 5; bases outside the gene matches: 5. The CDR3 spans 14 residues. Germline CDR1 is DFQATT and CDR2 is SNEGSKA (reference sequence). CDR3 nucleotide sequence: TGCAGTGCTAGAGGAACAGGGGGCGCGGAGACCCAGTACTTC. It yields the protein CSARGTGGAETQYF.

This clonotype was seen more than once but under ten times. V usage is TRBV12-3 or TRBV12-4 and J usage is TRBJ1-5; unclear D gene. The CDR3 sequence is 13 residues long. V was trimmed by 4 bases and J by 5 bases, leaving 9 bases between them. The CDR3 loop reads CASSWETYQPQHF. The CDR3 DNA reads TGTGCCAGCAGTTGGGAAACTTATCAGCCCCAGCATTTT.

In its sample, this clonotype was seen a few times. This chain links TRBV12-3 or TRBV12-4 with TRBJ1-5, with TRBD1 matching 10 bases. The CDR3 is 14 residues long. V was pared by 7 bases and J by 2 bases, with 2 bases of the junction left unmatched. The CDR3 nucleotides are TGTGCCAGCACAGGGACAGGGGGCAATCAGCCCCAGCATTTT. Translation: CASTGTGGNQPQHF.

The chain has TRBV28 and TRBJ2-7; 12 bases align to TRBD1. This CDR3 has 16 amino acids. The junction had 8 bases not matched to a gene; V was cut back by 5 bases and J by 3 bases. CDR1 is MDHEN and CDR2 is SYDVKM in the germline V gene. CDR3 in DNA: TGTGCCAGCAGTACAGAGGGACAGGGGGCGGGCTACGAGCAGTACGTC. Protein: CASSTEGQGAGYEQYV.

The chain carries TRBV5-1 and TRBJ1-3; D might be TRBD1 (6 bases). Germline assignment: CDR1 SGHRS and CDR2 YFSETQ. CDR3 length equals 15 residues. The germline V and J ends were trimmed by 0 bases and 2 bases, with 9 bases remaining between them. The CDR3 region has the DNA TGCGCCAGCAGCTTGGTCGGGGGGCCTGGAAACACCATATATTTT. As protein: CASSLVGGPGNTIYF.

This clonotype has only a few counts. The chain carries TRBV27 and TRBJ2-1; D is unclear. Looked up from germline, CDR1 is MNHEY and CDR2 is SMNVEV (reference sequence). CDR3 length: 15 amino acids. The ends were cut back, 5 bases at V and 0 bases at J, with 11 bases in the middle. The CDR3 sequence is CASSGVGSSYNEQFF. For the CDR3, the DNA is TGTGCCAGCAGTGGGGTCGGCAGCTCCTACAATGAGCAGTTCTTC.

This clonotype was counted only a few times. The rearrangement links TRBV27 to TRBJ1-2; D is uncertain. CDR1 and CDR2 (germline): MNHEY, SMNVEV (reference sequence). Trimming left V 0 bases short and J 2 bases short, with 7 bases between. The CDR3 length is 14 residues. CDR3 bases: TGTGCCAGCAGTTTATCGGGCGACAACTATGGCTACACCTTC. Translating it yields CASSLSGDNYGYTF.

The genes are TRBV29-1 and TRBJ2-7; TRBD1 or TRBD2 may be the D gene (6 bases each). Deletions cut 2 bases from V and 4 bases from J, with 24 bases between. The germline CDR1 and CDR2 sequences are SQVTM and ANQGSEA. The CDR3 sequence is 17 residues long. The CDR3, as DNA: TGCAGCGTTGAATCGCGGGGTGTGGACAGCTCACTTTACGAGCAGTACTTC. Its translation: CSVESRGVDSSLYEQYF.

J is TRBJ1-1 and V is TRBV7-9; D might be TRBD1 (5 bases). The V end lost 6 bases, the J end lost 7 bases, and 12 bases lay between the germline ends. The V gene's germline CDR1 is SEHNR and CDR2 FQNEAQ (reference sequence). The CDR3 has 12 amino acids. CDR3 protein: CASRIDRSEAFF. DNA for the CDR3: TGTGCCAGCAGGATAGACAGAAGTGAAGCTTTCTTT. The whole variable domain, remainder taken from reference TRBV7-9 and TRBJ1-1, is DTGVSQNPRHKITKRGQNVTFRCDPISEHNRLYWYRQTLGQGPEFLTYFQNEAQLEKSRLLSDRFSAERPKGSFSTLEIQRTEQGDSAMYLCASRIDRSEAFFGQGTRLTVV.

The V gene is TRBV29-1, the J gene TRBJ1-1; D remains unclear. V gave up 4 bases and J gave up 0 bases, with 6 bases separating them. Germline loops: CDR1 SQVTM, CDR2 ANQGSEA. The CDR3 runs 12 residues. This chain's CDR3 is CSVGTVNTEAFF. The CDR3 bases are TGCAGCGTTGGAACGGTGAACACTGAAGCTTTCTTT.

This clonotype was recorded a few times. DNA of the CDR3: TGTGCCAGCGCCCGGGACAGAAGCACAGATACGCAGTATTTT. It translates to CASARDRSTDTQYF. This chain joins TRBV6-5 and TRBJ2-3; 7 bases line up with TRBD1. The CDR3 runs 14 residues. The junction had 5 bases not matched to a gene; V was cut back by 8 bases and J by 0 bases. Germline assignment: CDR1 MNHEY and CDR2 SVGAGI.

The sample holds a few counts of this clonotype. The genes are TRBV7-9 and TRBJ2-7, with 9 nucleotides matching TRBD1. V lost 5 bases to trimming and J lost 4 bases; unmatched junction nucleotides: 9. This CDR3 comprises 15 residues. Germline V gene lookup returns CDR1 SEHNR and CDR2 FQNEAQ (reference sequence). CDR3 residues: CASSPKTGGRYEQYF. The DNA for the CDR3 is TGTGCCAGCAGCCCAAAGACAGGGGGAAGGTACGAGCAGTACTTC. The complete variable domain, with remaining parts taken from reference TRBV7-9 and TRBJ2-7, reads DTGVSQNPRHKITKRGQNVTFRCDPISEHNRLYWYRQTLGQGPEFLTYFQNEAQLEKSRLLSDRFSAERPKGSFSTLEIQRTEQGDSAMYLCASSPKTGGRYEQYFGPGTRLTVT.

This clonotype was observed a handful of times. The gene calls are TRBV12-3 or TRBV12-4 and TRBJ1-2; D is ambiguous. V shed 6 bases and J shed 3 bases, with 17 bases lying between them. The length of the CDR3 is 15 residues. The CDR3 DNA reads as TGTGCCAGCAGCCGCGCCGCCGGTTTTTACTATGGCTACACCTTC. This encodes CASSRAAGFYYGYTF.

The table lists this clonotype with a few counts. The J gene is TRBJ2-1, the V gene TRBV19, with 7 bases lining up with TRBD2. The V segment lost 3 bases and the J segment 4 bases; nucleotides outside the gene matches: 3. Germline values: CDR1 LNHDA, CDR2 SQIVND (reference sequence). The CDR3 is made up of 14 amino acids. The CDR3 spells CASSILAEYNEQFF. The CDR3 coding sequence is TGTGCCAGTAGTATCCTAGCGGAATACAATGAGCAGTTCTTC.

This clonotype was counted between two and nine times. V gene TRBV6-5 combines with J gene TRBJ2-4; no clear D gene. The V gene lost 6 bases and the J gene lost 0 bases, with 6 bases spanning the gap. There are 13 residues in the CDR3. Germline-derived CDR1 and CDR2 are MNHEY and SVGAGI. CDR3 sequence: CASREQAKNIQYF. CDR3 in DNA: TGTGCCAGCAGGGAACAAGCCAAAAACATTCAGTACTTC.

This chain uses TRBV7-6 with TRBJ2-5; D remains unclear. In germline, CDR1 is SGHVS, CDR2 FNYEAQ. The V gene lost 2 bases and the J gene lost 4 bases, with 11 bases spanning the gap. CDR3 length equals 14 residues. The CDR3 DNA reads TGTGCCAGCAGCTTAAGGTACAGCCGAGAGACCCAGTACTTC. Encoded protein: CASSLRYSRETQYF.

The gene calls are TRBV7-9 and TRBJ1-2, with a weak D call TRBD1 (6 bases). The CDR3 is 14 residues long. Germline lookup yields CDR1 SEHNR and CDR2 FQNEAQ (reference sequence). Trimming left V 4 bases short and J 10 bases short, with 19 bases between. The CDR3 region is CASSSVPNREAYTF. The CDR3, as DNA: TGTGCCAGCAGCTCAGTACCGAACAGGGAAGCCTACACCTTC.

This clonotype has a handful of counts. This sequence joins TRBV7-3 and TRBJ2-2; TRBD2 might be the D (5 bases). V lost 4 bases and J 6 bases, leaving 9 bases between the germline ends. Germline CDR1 and CDR2: SGHTA and FQGTGA. The CDR3 is 13 amino acids. CDR3: CASSSTGAGELFF. The CDR3 DNA follows: TGTGCCAGCAGCTCGACCGGGGCCGGGGAGCTGTTTTTT.

This clonotype occurred many times. The chain has TRBV5-8 and TRBJ1-5; D is uncertain. CDR1 and CDR2 from the germline V gene are SGHTS and YDEGEE. This CDR3 comprises 13 residues. V was clipped by 3 bases and J by 9 bases, with 13 bases between them. The CDR3 region is CASSSRGEWPQHF. In DNA, the CDR3 is TGTGCCAGCAGCTCTAGAGGAGAATGGCCCCAGCATTTT.